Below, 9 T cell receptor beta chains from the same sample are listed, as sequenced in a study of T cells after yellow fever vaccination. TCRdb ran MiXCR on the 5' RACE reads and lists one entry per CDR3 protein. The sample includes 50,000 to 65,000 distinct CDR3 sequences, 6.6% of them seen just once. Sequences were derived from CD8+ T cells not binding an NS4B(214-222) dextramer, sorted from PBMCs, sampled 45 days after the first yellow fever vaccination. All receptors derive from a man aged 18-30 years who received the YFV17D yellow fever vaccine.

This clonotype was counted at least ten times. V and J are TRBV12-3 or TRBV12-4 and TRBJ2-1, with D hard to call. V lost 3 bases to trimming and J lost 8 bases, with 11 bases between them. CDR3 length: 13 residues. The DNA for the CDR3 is TGTGCCAGCAGTTTCGGCAGCTTCTATGAGCAGTTCTTC. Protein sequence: CASSFGSFYEQFF.

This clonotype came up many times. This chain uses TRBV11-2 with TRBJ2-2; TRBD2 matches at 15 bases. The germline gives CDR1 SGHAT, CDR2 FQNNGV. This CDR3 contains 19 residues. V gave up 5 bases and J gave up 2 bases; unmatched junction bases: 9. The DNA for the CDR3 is TGTGCCAGCAGCACACCCGCGGGACTAGCGGGGGGAAACACCGGGGAGCTGTTTTTT. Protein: CASSTPAGLAGGNTGELFF. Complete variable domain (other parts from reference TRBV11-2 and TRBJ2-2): EAGVAQSPRYKIIEKRQSVAFWCNPISGHATLYWYQQILGQGPKLLIQFQNNGVVDDSQLPKDRFSAERLKGVDSTLKIQPAKLEDSAVYLCASSTPAGLAGGNTGELFFGEGSRLTVL.

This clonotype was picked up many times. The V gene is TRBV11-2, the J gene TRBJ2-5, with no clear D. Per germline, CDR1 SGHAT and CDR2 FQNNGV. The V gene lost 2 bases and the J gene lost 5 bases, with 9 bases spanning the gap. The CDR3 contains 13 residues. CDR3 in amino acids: CASSLPFGETQYF. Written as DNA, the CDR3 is TGTGCCAGCAGCTTACCTTTTGGGGAGACCCAGTACTTC.

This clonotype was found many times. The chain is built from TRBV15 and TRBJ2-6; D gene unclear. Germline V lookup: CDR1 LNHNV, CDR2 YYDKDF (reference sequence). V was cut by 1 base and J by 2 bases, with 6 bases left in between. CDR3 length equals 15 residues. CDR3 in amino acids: CATSRVRTGANVLTF. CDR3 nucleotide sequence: TGTGCCACCAGCAGAGTAAGGACTGGGGCCAACGTCCTGACTTTC.

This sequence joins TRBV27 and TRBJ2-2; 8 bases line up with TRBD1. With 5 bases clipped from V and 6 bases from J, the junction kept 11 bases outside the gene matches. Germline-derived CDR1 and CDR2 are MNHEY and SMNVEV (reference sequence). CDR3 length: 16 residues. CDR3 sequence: CASSPSAGGYAGELFF. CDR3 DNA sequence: TGTGCCAGCAGTCCCTCCGCAGGGGGCTACGCCGGGGAGCTGTTTTTT.

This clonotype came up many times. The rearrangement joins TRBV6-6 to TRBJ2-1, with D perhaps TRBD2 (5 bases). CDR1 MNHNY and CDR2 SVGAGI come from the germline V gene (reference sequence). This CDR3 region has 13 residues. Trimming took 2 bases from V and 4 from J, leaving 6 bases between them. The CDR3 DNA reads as TGTGCCAGCAGTTACGAGGGTTACAATGAGCAGTTCTTC. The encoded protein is CASSYEGYNEQFF.

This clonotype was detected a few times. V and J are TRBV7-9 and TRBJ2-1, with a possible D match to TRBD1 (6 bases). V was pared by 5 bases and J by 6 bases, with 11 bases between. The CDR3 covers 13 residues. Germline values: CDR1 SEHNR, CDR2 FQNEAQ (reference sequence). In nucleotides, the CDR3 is TGTGCCAGCAGCCTAGGGGGACCCAATGAGCAGTTCTTC. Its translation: CASSLGGPNEQFF.

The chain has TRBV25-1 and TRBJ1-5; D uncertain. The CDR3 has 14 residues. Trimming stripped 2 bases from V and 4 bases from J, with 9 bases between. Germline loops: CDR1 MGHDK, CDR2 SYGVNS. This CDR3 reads CASSEVGGNQPQHF. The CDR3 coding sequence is TGTGCCAGCAGTGAAGTGGGAGGGAATCAGCCCCAGCATTTT. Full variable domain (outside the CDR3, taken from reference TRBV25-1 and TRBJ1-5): EADIYQTPRYLVIGTGKKITLECSQTMGHDKMYWYQQDPGMELHLIHYSYGVNSTEKGDLSSESTVSRIRTEHFPLTLESARPSHTSQYLCASSEVGGNQPQHFGDGTRLSIL.

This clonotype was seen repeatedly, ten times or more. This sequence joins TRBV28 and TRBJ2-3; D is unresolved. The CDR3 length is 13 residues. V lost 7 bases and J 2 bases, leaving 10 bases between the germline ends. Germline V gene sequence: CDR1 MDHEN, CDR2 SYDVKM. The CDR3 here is CASNPQPTDTQYF. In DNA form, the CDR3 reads TGTGCCAGCAATCCCCAGCCCACAGATACGCAGTATTTT.